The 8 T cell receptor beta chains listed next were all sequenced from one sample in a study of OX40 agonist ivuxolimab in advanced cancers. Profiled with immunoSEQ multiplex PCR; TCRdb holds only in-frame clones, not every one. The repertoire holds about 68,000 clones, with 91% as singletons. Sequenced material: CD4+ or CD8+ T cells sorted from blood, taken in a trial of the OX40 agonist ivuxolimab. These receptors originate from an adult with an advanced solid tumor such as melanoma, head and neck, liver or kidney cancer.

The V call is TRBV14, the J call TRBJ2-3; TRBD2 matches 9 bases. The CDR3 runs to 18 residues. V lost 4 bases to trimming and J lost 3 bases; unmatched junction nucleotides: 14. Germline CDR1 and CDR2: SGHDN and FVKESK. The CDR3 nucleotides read TGTGCCAGCAGCCCGCTAGGTAGCGGGAGCTTTGGGACAGATACGCAGTATTTT. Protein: CASSPLGSGSFGTDTQYF.

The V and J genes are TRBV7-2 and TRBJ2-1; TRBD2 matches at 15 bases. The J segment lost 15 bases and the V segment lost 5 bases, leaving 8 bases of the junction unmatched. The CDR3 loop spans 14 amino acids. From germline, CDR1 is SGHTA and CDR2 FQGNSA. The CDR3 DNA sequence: TGTGCCAGCAGCCCTGACGGACTAGCGGGAGGGTCGTTCTTC. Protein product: CASSPDGLAGGSFF.

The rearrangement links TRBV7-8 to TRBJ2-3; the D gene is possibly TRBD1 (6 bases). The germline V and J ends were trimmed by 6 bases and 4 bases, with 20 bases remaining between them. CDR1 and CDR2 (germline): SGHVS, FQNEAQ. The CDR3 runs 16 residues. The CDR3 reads CASRKGLGQIADTQYF. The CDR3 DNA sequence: TGTGCCAGCAGAAAAGGGTTGGGACAAATCGCAGATACGCAGTATTTT.

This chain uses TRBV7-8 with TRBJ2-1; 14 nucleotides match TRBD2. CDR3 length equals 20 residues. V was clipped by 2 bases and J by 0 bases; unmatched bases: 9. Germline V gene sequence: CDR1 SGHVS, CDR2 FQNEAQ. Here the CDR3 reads CASSLTGLAGGLSSYNEQFF. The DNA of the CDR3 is TGTGCCAGCAGCTTAACTGGACTAGCGGGAGGTCTAAGCTCCTACAATGAGCAGTTCTTC.

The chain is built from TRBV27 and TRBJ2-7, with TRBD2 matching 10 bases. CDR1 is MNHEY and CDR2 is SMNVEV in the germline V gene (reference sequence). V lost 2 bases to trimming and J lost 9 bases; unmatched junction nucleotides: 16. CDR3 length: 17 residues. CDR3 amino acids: CASSLRGRLAGDQGQYF. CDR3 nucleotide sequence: TGTGCCAGCAGTTTACGCGGCCGCCTAGCGGGAGACCAGGGGCAGTACTTC.

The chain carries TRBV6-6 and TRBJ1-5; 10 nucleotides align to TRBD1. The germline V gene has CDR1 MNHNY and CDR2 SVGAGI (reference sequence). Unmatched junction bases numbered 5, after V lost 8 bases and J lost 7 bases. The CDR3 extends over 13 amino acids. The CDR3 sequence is CASRQGAWQPQHF. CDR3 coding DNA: TGTGCCAGCCGACAGGGGGCCTGGCAGCCCCAGCATTTT.

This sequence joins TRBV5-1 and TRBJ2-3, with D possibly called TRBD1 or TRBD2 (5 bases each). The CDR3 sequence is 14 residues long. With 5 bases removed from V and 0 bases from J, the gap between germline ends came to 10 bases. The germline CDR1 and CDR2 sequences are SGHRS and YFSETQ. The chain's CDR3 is CASSRDVSTDTQYF. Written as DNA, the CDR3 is TGCGCCAGCAGTCGGGACGTTAGCACAGATACGCAGTATTTT. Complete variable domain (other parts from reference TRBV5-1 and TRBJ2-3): KAGVTQTPRYLIKTRGQQVTLSCSPISGHRSVSWYQQTPGQGLQFLFEYFSETQRNKGNFPGRFSGRQFSNSRSEMNVSTLELGDSALYLCASSRDVSTDTQYFGPGTRLTVL.

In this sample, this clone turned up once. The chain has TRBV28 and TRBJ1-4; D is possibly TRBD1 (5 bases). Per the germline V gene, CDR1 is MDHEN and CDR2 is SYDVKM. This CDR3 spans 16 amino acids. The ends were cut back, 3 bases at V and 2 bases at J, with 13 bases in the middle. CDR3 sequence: CASSFRDFWTNEKLFF. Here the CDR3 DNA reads TGTGCCAGCAGTTTCAGGGATTTTTGGACTAATGAAAAACTGTTTTTT.